This is a list of T cell receptor beta chains from one sample in a study of blood T cell repertoires in COVID-19. This table comes from immunoSEQ multiplex PCR, and its TCRdb copy is limited to in-frame clones, with some not included. The sample includes roughly 95,000 clones, 82% of them seen just once. What was sequenced was peripheral blood. The receptors were gathered from a man aged 80 or over with acute or convalescent COVID-19. Both conserved end residues are part of each CDR3. A D gene is named only where the DNA matches it firmly. The size field is filled for only some rows; it gives once, few, many or a size class.

J gene,V gene,clone size,D gene,CDR3 DNA,CDR3 protein
TRBJ2-5,TRBV7-2,-,TRBD2,TGTGCCAGCAGCTTAGCGGGGGGGTTGGAGACCCAGTACTTC,CASSLAGGLETQYF
TRBJ2-6,TRBV5-1,-,TRBD1,TGCGCCAGCAGAGGACAGGTCTCTGGGGCCAACGTCCTGACTTTC,CASRGQVSGANVLTF
TRBJ2-7,TRBV11-2,-,-,TGTGCCAGCAGCCTTGGACGGGACTACGAGCAGTACTTC,CASSLGRDYEQYF
TRBJ2-1,TRBV5-4,-,TRBD2,TGTGCCAGCAGCTCGGGGACTAGCGGGGGACGGGGTGAGCAGTTCTTC,CASSSGTSGGRGEQFF
TRBJ1-1,TRBV5-4,-,-,TGTGCCAGCAGCAGATATACCGACTATATAGGAGCTTTCTTT,CASSRYTDYIGAFF
TRBJ1-4,TRBV18,-,TRBD1,TGTGCCAGCTCGGGACAGGGGGCGCGTCCTAATGAAAAACTGTTTTTT,CASSGQGARPNEKLFF
TRBJ2-7,TRBV14,-,-,TGTGCCAGCAGCCAAGTGAACAACTACGAGCAGTACTTC,CASSQVNNYEQYF
TRBJ1-2,TRBV19,-,TRBD1,TGTGCCAGTAGTTCAGGACAGGGGGTGAGCTATGGCTACACCTTC,CASSSGQGVSYGYTF
TRBJ2-7,TRBV7-8,-,-,TGTGCCAGCAGGGCCGGGATCCTTAACTACGAGCAGTACTTC,CASRAGILNYEQYF
TRBJ2-5,TRBV5-1,-,TRBD1,TGCGCCAGCCGATGGGGGACAGAAGAGACCCAGTACTTC,CASRWGTEETQYF
TRBJ1-1,TRBV7-8,many,-,TGTGCCAGCAGCTTAGAGCAGGCAGGGCTGGGTGAAGCTTTCTTT,CASSLEQAGLGEAFF
TRBJ2-7,TRBV10-2,-,TRBD2,TGCGCCAGCAGGGGGGGGAGTTCCTACGAGCAGTACTTC,CASRGGSSYEQYF
TRBJ1-3,TRBV19,-,TRBD1,TGTGCCAGTAGTTTTTACCGGGACAGCTCTGGAAACACCATATATTTT,CASSFYRDSSGNTIYF
TRBJ2-2,TRBV25-1,once,-,TGTGCCAGTACGTCCGGGGGTCCGACCGGGGAGCTGTTTTTT,CASTSGGPTGELFF
TRBJ2-5,TRBV7-9,few,TRBD2,TGTGCCAGCAGCACTATCCTTAGCGGGGGGGTCGAGACCCAGTACTTC,CASSTILSGGVETQYF
TRBJ1-1,TRBV5-6,-,TRBD1,TGTGCCAGCAGCGCAACCGACAGGGATTTCTTAGAAGCTTTCTTT,CASSATDRDFLEAFF
TRBJ2-5,TRBV27,once,-,TGTGCCAGCAGACCCCTAGACAGGAATGAAGAGACCCAGTACTTC,CASRPLDRNEETQYF
TRBJ2-7,TRBV27,-,-,TGTGCCAGCAGTCCCCGCTTTCAATCGCGTATGGGGAGACGGGGCGAGCAGTACTTC,CASSPRFQSRMGRRGEQYF
TRBJ1-3,TRBV5-1,-,-,TGCGCCAGCAGTTCAAAAGGGGGTTCCTCTGGAAACACCATATATTTT,CASSSKGGSSGNTIYF
TRBJ2-7,TRBV28,few,-,TGTGCCAGCACCCATTTTACTGGACTGACCTACGAGCAGTACTTC,CASTHFTGLTYEQYF
TRBJ2-7,TRBV7-2,-,TRBD2,TGTGCCAGCAGCTTAGATAGCGGGATGTACTACGAGCAGTACTTC,CASSLDSGMYYEQYF
TRBJ2-5,TRBV7-9,-,-,TGTGCCAGCAGCTTGAGTTTCCCAGGAGAGACCCAGTACTTC,CASSLSFPGETQYF
TRBJ2-7,TRBV5-1,-,TRBD2,TGCGCCAGCAGCGCCGGGACTAGCGGCTTATACGAGCAGTACTTC,CASSAGTSGLYEQYF
TRBJ2-7,TRBV23-1,-,-,TGCGCCACAGGGGAACCCTACGAGCAGTACTTC,CATGEPYEQYF
TRBJ2-5,TRBV28,-,TRBD1,TGTGCCAGCAGTTCTACCGGGACAGGGTCTGAGACCCAGTACTTC,CASSSTGTGSETQYF
TRBJ2-7,TRBV10-2,-,-,TGCGCCAGCAGATCTAGCGTATCGAACTCCTACGAGCAGTACTTC,CASRSSVSNSYEQYF
TRBJ2-7,TRBV3-1/TRBV3-2,-,TRBD2,TGTGCCAGCAGGGCGCCAGCGGGAGGAGGAGAGCAGTACTTC,CASRAPAGGGEQYF
TRBJ2-3,TRBV6-2/TRBV6-3,-,-,TGTGCCAGCAGCCTTTTGAGGGCCACAGATACGCAGTATTTT,CASSLLRATDTQYF
TRBJ2-3,TRBV3-1/TRBV3-2,once,TRBD2,TGTGCCAGCAGCCAAGGACTAGCGGGAGGAAGAATACACAGATTGAAGTATTTT,CASSQGLAGGRIHRLKYF
TRBJ2-7,TRBV3-1/TRBV3-2,-,-,TGTGCCAGCAGCCAAGAGAGCGGTTCTGCCTACGAGCAGTACTTC,CASSQESGSAYEQYF
TRBJ1-5,TRBV6-1,few,-,TGTGCCAGCAGTGATGGGGCAATCGAGCCCCAGCATTTT,CASSDGAIEPQHF
TRBJ2-5,TRBV28,-,TRBD2,TGTGCCAGCAGTCTTAGCGGGGGGGTATTTGAGACCCAGTACTTC,CASSLSGGVFETQYF
TRBJ2-6,TRBV23-1,-,TRBD1,TGCGCCAGCAGTCAAACTAGGACAGGGGGATCTGGGGCCAACGTCCTGACTTTC,CASSQTRTGGSGANVLTF
TRBJ1-6,TRBV7-2,-,-,TGTGCCAGCAGCTTACCAGGGAATTATAATTCACCCCTCCACTTT,CASSLPGNYNSPLHF
TRBJ2-2,TRBV3-1/TRBV3-2,many,TRBD2,TGTGCCAGCAGCCAAGAGAAGAGAGGGCTAGCGGTGAACACCGGGGAGCTGTTTTTT,CASSQEKRGLAVNTGELFF
TRBJ1-5,TRBV5-8,few,-,TGTGCCAGCAGTCTACAGGACAATCAGCCCCAGCATTTT,CASSLQDNQPQHF
TRBJ1-1,TRBV9,-,TRBD1,TGTGCCAGCAGCGTCCGGGACAGGGGTAGGACTGAAGCTTTCTTT,CASSVRDRGRTEAFF
TRBJ1-2,TRBV4-3,-,-,TGCGCCAGCAGCCTTCGTGGAGGGGATGGCTACACCTTC,CASSLRGGDGYTF
TRBJ2-7,TRBV10-1,-,TRBD2,TGCGCCAGCAGTGAATCAAGTGCGGGAGAGGAGCAGTACTTC,CASSESSAGEEQYF
TRBJ2-1,TRBV29-1,-,TRBD2,TGCAGCGTTAAGCGGGGGGATGAGCAGTTCTTC,CSVKRGDEQFF
TRBJ1-1,TRBV5-1,once,-,TGCGCCAGCAGCGGAGAGAACAGGGTGAACACTGAAGCTTTCTTT,CASSGENRVNTEAFF
TRBJ2-4,TRBV7-2,-,TRBD2,TGTGCCAGCAGCTACCCTAGCGGGAGGGCCAAAAACATTCAGTACTTC,CASSYPSGRAKNIQYF
TRBJ2-3,TRBV9,-,TRBD2,TGTGCCAGCAGCATGGGGACTAGCGGGAGCACAGATACGCAGTATTTT,CASSMGTSGSTDTQYF
TRBJ2-5,TRBV27,-,TRBD2,TGTGCCAGCGCGCGGGAGGGCCAAGAGACCCAGTACTTC,CASAREGQETQYF
TRBJ2-7,TRBV5-6,-,-,TGTGCCAGCAGCCCGGGGGCGGGGGTCTCCTACGAGCAGTACTTC,CASSPGAGVSYEQYF
TRBJ1-1,TRBV6-5,-,TRBD1,TGTGCCAGCAGTTATGGGGACAGGGGCGACACTGAAGCTTTCTTT,CASSYGDRGDTEAFF
TRBJ2-1,TRBV7-2,few,TRBD2,TGTGCCAGCAGCCGGACTAGCGGGGAGAGGTATGAGCAGTTCTTC,CASSRTSGERYEQFF
TRBJ2-1,TRBV21-1,-,-,TGTGCCAGCAGCAAAGGTAGCCAAACTCAATGGCAGTTCTTC,CASSKGSQTQWQFF